This TCR beta chain was retrieved from a study of blood T cell repertoires in COVID-19. Here immunoSEQ multiplex PCR was the method, and the copy in TCRdb shows in-frame clones only, minus some. Of 100,000 or so clones in the sample, approximately 90% were seen once. The sequenced sample consisted of peripheral blood. This TCR was sampled from a man in his 60s with acute or convalescent COVID-19.

The CDR3 is CASSNYRELSGNTIYF. CDR3 nucleotide sequence: TGTGCCAGTAGTAACTACAGGGAACTCTCTGGAAACACCATATATTTT. The chain carries TRBV19 and TRBJ1-3; the D gene is possibly TRBD1 (6 bases). Germline V CDR1 and CDR2: LNHDA, SQIVND (reference sequence). The CDR3 contains 16 residues. Trimming stripped 4 bases from V and 0 bases from J, with 13 bases between.